The entry below describes one T cell receptor beta chain. In the authors' methods: Using reference gene primer amplification, nucleated cell counts were estimated. TCRdb's table, derived via immunoSEQ multiplex PCR, lists solely in-frame clones and lacks some. The V and J calls and the clone size are those of that table, but D and trimming were determined from the DNA. The table shows about 42,000 clones, with about 88% occurring only once. This specimen comes from a study of blood T cell repertoires in COVID-19. Trimming pared 2 bases from V and 3 bases from J, leaving 11 bases between. In germline, CDR1 is SGHNT, CDR2 YYREEE (reference sequence). The CDR3 has 14 amino acids.

The specimen sequenced was peripheral blood. The sequence was collected from a human donor in a cohort sampled during active COVID-19. The chain has TRBV5-4 and TRBJ1-2, with D perhaps TRBD1 (5 bases). The CDR3 sequence is CASSFRSGDYGYTF. CDR3 DNA sequence: TGTGCCAGCAGCTTTAGGTCGGGGGACTATGGCTACACCTTC.